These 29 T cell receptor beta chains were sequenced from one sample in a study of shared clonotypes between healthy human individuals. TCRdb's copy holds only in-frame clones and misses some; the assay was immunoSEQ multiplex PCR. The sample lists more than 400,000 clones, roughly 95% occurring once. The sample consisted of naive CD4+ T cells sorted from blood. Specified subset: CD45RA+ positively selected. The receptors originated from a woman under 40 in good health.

CDR3: CASSSTRRAETQYF. The CDR3 DNA is TGTGCCAGCAGCTCGACTAGAAGGGCAGAGACCCAGTACTTC. The genes are TRBV5-4 and TRBJ2-5; TRBD2 might be the D (6 bases). The CDR3 length is 14 residues. The germline gives CDR1 SGHNT, CDR2 YYREEE (reference sequence). V was shortened by 3 bases and J by 4 bases, with 13 bases between the two germline ends.

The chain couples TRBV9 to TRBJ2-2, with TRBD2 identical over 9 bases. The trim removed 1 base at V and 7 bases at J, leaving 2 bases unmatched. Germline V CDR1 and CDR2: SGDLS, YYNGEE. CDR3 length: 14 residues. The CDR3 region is CASSVSGRSGELFF. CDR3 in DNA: TGTGCCAGCAGCGTAAGCGGGAGGAGCGGGGAGCTGTTTTTT.

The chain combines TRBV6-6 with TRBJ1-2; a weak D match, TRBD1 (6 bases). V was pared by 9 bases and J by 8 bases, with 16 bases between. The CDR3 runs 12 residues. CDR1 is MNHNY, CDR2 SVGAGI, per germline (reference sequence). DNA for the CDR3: TGTGCCAGTACGTGGGGGGGCGAAGGCTACACCTTC. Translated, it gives CASTWGGEGYTF.

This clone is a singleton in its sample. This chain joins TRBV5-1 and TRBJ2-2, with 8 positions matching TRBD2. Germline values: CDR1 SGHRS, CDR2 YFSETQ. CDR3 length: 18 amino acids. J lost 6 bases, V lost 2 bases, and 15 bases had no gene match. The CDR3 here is CASSLGLAIPTKAGELFF. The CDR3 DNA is TGCGCCAGCAGCTTAGGACTAGCTATACCCACCAAGGCCGGGGAGCTGTTTTTT. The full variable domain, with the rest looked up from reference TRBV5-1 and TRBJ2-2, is KAGVTQTPRYLIKTRGQQVTLSCSPISGHRSVSWYQQTPGQGLQFLFEYFSETQRNKGNFPGRFSGRQFSNSRSEMNVSTLELGDSALYLCASSLGLAIPTKAGELFFGEGSRLTVL.

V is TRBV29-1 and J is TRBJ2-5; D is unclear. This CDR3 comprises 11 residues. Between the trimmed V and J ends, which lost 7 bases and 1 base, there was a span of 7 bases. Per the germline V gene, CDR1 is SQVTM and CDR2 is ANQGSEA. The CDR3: CSAKPQETQYF. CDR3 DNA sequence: TGCAGCGCCAAGCCCCAAGAGACCCAGTACTTC.

The CDR3 sequence: CASSIQGFKPQHF. Here the CDR3 DNA reads TGTGCCAGCAGTATACAGGGTTTTAAGCCCCAGCATTTT. The rearrangement joins TRBV6-1 to TRBJ1-5; TRBD1 might be the D (6 bases). The V end was cut by 5 bases, the J end by 8 bases, with 13 bases between. The CDR3 contains 13 residues. The germline V gene encodes CDR1 MNHNS and CDR2 SASEGT.

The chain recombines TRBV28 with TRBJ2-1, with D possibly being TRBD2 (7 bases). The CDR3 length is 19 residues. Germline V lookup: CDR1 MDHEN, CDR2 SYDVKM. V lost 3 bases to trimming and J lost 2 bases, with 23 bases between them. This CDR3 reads CASSFVIRKRGGTYNEQFF. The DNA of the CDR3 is TGTGCCAGCAGTTTCGTGATCCGGAAAAGGGGGGGGACCTACAATGAGCAGTTCTTC. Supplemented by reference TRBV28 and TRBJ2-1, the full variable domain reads DVKVTQSSRYLVKRTGEKVFLECVQDMDHENMFWYRQDPGLGLRLIYFSYDVKMKEKGDIPEGYSVSREKKERFSLILESASTNQTSMYLCASSFVIRKRGGTYNEQFFGPGTRLTVL.

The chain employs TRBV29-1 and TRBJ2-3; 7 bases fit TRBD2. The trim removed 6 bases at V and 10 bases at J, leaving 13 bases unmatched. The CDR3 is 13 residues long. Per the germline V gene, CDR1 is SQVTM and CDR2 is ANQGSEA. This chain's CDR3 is CSVTGGYLSAQYF. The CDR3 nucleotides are TGCAGCGTCACCGGGGGGTACTTGTCCGCGCAGTATTTT.

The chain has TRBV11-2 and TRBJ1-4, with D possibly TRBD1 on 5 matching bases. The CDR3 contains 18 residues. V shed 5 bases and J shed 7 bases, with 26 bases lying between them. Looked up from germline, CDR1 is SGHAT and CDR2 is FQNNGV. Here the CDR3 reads CASSPRERGGFLSEKLFF. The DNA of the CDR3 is TGTGCCAGCAGCCCTAGGGAGCGGGGGGGTTTTCTGAGTGAAAAACTGTTTTTT.

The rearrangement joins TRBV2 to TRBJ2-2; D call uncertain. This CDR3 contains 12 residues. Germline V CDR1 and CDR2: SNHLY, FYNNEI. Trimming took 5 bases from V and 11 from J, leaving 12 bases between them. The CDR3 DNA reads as TGTGCCAGCAGTTTTTGGGATGGAGAGCTGTTTTTT. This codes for CASSFWDGELFF.

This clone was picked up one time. Written as DNA, the CDR3 is TGTGCCAGCAGCCTGGACTCGGGGGGTGGCTACACCTTC. Translated: CASSLDSGGGYTF. The rearrangement uses TRBV28 and TRBJ1-2; a possible D gene is TRBD1 (5 bases). CDR1 is MDHEN and CDR2 is SYDVKM in the germline V gene. V was pared by 6 bases and J by 7 bases, with 15 bases between. The CDR3 extends over 13 amino acids.

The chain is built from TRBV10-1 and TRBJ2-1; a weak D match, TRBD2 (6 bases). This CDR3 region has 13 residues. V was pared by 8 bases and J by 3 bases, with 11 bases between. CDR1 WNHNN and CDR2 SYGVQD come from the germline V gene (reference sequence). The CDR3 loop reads CASSAGSYNEQFF. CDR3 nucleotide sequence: TGCGCCAGCTCTGCGGGAAGCTACAATGAGCAGTTCTTC.

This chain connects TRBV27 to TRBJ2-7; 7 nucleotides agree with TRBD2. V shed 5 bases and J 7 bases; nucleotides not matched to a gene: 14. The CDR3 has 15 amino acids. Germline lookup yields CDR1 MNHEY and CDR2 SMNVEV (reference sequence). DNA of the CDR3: TGTGCCAGCAGTCCCCGGGGTAGCGGGCTTGTTGAGCAGTACTTC. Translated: CASSPRGSGLVEQYF.

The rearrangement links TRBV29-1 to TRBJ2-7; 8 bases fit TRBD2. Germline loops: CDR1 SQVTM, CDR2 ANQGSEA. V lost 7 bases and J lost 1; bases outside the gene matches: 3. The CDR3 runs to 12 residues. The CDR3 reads CSGASGSYEQYF. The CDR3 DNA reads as TGCAGCGGGGCTAGCGGGTCCTACGAGCAGTACTTC.

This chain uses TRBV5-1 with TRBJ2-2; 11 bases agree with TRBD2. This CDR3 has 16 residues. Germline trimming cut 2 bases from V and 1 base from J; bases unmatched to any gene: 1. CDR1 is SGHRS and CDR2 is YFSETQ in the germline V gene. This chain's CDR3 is CASSFTSGGNTGELFF. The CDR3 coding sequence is TGCGCCAGCAGCTTTACTAGCGGGGGGAACACCGGGGAGCTGTTTTTT.

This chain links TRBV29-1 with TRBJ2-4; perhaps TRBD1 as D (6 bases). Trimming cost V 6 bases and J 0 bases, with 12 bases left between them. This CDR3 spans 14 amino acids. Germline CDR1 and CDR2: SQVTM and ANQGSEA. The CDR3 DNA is TGCAGCGTACAGGGTCGACTAGCCAAAAACATTCAGTACTTC. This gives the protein CSVQGRLAKNIQYF.

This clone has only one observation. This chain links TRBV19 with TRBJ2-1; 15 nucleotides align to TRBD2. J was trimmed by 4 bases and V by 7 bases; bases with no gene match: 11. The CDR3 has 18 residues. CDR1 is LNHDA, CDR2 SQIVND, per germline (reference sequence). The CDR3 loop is CASNSGLAGGWPYNEQFF. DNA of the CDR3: TGTGCCAGTAACTCGGGACTAGCGGGGGGCTGGCCGTACAATGAGCAGTTCTTC.

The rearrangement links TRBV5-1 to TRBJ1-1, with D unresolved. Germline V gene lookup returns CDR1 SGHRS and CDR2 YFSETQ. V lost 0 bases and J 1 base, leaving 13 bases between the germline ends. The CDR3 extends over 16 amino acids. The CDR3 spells CASSLAGPSKNTEAFF. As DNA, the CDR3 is TGCGCCAGCAGCTTGGCCGGACCCTCCAAGAACACTGAAGCTTTCTTT.

CDR3 nucleotide sequence: TGTGCCAGCAGTTTATCTGCCCAGGGAAACAATGAGCAGTTCTTC. Protein product: CASSLSAQGNNEQFF. This chain uses TRBV28 with TRBJ2-1, with D perhaps matching TRBD1 (5 bases). CDR3 size: 15 residues. V was pared by 1 base and J by 5 bases, with 12 bases between. CDR1 is MDHEN and CDR2 is SYDVKM in the germline V gene. The entire variable domain, with the rest obtained from reference TRBV28 and TRBJ2-1, is as follows: DVKVTQSSRYLVKRTGEKVFLECVQDMDHENMFWYRQDPGLGLRLIYFSYDVKMKEKGDIPEGYSVSREKKERFSLILESASTNQTSMYLCASSLSAQGNNEQFFGPGTRLTVL.

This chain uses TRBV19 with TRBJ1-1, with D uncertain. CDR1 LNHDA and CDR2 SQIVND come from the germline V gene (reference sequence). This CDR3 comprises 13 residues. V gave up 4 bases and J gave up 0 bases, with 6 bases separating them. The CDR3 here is CASSTVMNTEAFF. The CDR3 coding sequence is TGTGCCAGTAGTACAGTCATGAACACTGAAGCTTTCTTT.

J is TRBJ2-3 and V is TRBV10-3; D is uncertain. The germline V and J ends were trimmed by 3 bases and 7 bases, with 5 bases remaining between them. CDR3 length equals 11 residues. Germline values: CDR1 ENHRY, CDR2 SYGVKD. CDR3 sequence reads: CAISETNTQYF. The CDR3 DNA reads TGTGCCATCAGTGAAACGAATACGCAGTATTTT.

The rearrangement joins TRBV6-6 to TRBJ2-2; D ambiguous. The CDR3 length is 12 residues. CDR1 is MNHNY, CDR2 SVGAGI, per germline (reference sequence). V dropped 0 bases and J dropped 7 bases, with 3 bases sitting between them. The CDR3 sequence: CASSYSVGELFF. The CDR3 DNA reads TGTGCCAGCAGTTACTCCGTCGGGGAGCTGTTTTTT.

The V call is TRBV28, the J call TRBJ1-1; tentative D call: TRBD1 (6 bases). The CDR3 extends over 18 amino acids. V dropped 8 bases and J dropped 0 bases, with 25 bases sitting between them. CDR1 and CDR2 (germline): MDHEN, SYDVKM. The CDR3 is CASRPTSGQVGMNTEAFF. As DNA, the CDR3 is TGTGCCAGCCGGCCTACTTCGGGACAAGTCGGCATGAACACTGAAGCTTTCTTT.

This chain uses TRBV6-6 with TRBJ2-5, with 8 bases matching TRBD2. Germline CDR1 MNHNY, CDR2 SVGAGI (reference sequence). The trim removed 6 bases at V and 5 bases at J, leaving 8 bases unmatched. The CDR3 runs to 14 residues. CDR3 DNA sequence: TGTGCCAGCAGATGGGCGGGAGGAGCGGAGACCCAGTACTTC. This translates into CASRWAGGAETQYF.

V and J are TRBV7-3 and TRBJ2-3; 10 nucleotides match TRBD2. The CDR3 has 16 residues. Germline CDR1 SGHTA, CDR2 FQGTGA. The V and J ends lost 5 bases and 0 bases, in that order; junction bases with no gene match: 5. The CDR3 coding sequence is TGTGCCAGCAGCAAACGGACTAGCGGAAGCACAGATACGCAGTATTTT. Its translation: CASSKRTSGSTDTQYF.

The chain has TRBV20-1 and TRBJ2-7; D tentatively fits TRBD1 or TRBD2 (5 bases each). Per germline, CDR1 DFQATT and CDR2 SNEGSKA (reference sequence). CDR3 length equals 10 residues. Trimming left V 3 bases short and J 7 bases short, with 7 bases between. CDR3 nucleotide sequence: TGCAGTGCTAGCGAGGGGGAGCAGTACTTC. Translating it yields CSASEGEQYF.

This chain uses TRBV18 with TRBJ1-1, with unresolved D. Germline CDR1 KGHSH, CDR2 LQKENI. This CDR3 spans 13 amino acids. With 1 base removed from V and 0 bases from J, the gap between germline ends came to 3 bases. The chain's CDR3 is CASSPRLNTEAFF. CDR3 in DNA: TGTGCCAGCTCACCACGCTTGAACACTGAAGCTTTCTTT.

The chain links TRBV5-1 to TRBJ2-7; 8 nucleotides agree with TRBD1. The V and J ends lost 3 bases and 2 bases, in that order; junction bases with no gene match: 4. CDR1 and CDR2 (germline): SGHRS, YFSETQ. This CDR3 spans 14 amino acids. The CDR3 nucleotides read TGCGCCAGCAGCTCGGACAGGGACCCCTACGAGCAGTACTTC. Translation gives CASSSDRDPYEQYF.

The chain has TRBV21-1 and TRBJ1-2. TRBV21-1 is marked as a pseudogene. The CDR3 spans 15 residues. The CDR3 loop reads CASSRVPQGVHGYTF. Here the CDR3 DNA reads TGTGCCAGCAGCAGAGTGCCTCAGGGAGTTCATGGCTACACCTTC.